Following are 5 T cell receptor beta chains from one sample sequenced in a study of blood T cells in healthy people across ages. Using a J-beta primer mix together with a sample-barcoded 5' primer, a second PCR was run for about 6 to 12 cycles. TCRdb ran MiXCR on the 5' RACE reads and lists one entry per CDR3 protein. There are 700,000 or so distinct CDR3 sequences in the sample; approximately 21% occur only once, and about 22% lies in the top ten. Sample: blood. These receptor sequences come from a man between 65 and 79 years old in good health.

This clonotype was counted a few times. The CDR3 region is CASSYDRSSGSSYNEQFF. CDR3 nucleotide sequence: TGTGCCAGCAGTTACGATCGATCTAGCGGGAGCTCCTACAATGAGCAGTTCTTC. V is TRBV6-2 or TRBV6-3 and J is TRBJ2-1; 10 positions match TRBD2. The CDR3 runs 18 residues. CDR1 is MNHEY, CDR2 SVGEGT, per germline. Trimming cost V 2 bases and J 0 bases; bases outside gene matches: 7.

This clonotype was seen only a few times. The chain joins TRBV7-8 to TRBJ1-4, with D tentatively TRBD1 (5 bases). This CDR3 is built from 17 residues. Germline V lookup: CDR1 SGHVS, CDR2 FQNEAQ. Deletions cut 2 bases from V and 7 bases from J, with 20 bases between. The CDR3: CASSLIRVSGGGEKLFF. The CDR3 coding sequence is TGTGCCAGCAGCTTAATTCGGGTGTCGGGCGGGGGTGAAAAACTGTTTTTT.

This clonotype was counted a few times. The V gene is TRBV5-1, the J gene TRBJ2-2, with D possibly TRBD2 on 6 matching bases. This CDR3 contains 14 residues. The V gene lost 4 bases and the J gene lost 4 bases, with 11 bases spanning the gap. Looked up from germline, CDR1 is SGHRS and CDR2 is YFSETQ. The CDR3 loop is CASSLGLPTGELFF. The CDR3 nucleotides are TGCGCCAGCAGCCTTGGACTACCCACCGGGGAGCTGTTTTTT.

This clonotype was detected many times. The rearrangement joins TRBV7-2 to TRBJ2-5; D ambiguous. TRBJ2-7 explains the end of the DNA better; the J call may be wrong. CDR3 length equals 12 residues. Germline CDR1 reads SGHTA; CDR2 reads FQGNSA. As DNA, the CDR3 is TGTGCCAGCAGCTTACAGTCCTACGAGCAGTACTTC. Its translation is CASSLQSYEQYF.

This clonotype was seen a few times. The chain links TRBV10-3 to TRBJ2-4; the D is unclear. The V end lost 2 bases, the J end lost 8 bases, and 7 bases lay between the germline ends. Per the germline V gene, CDR1 is ENHRY and CDR2 is SYGVKD. CDR3 length: 12 residues. The CDR3 bases are TGTGCCATCAGTGAGAGGTCGGACATTCAGTACTTC. This codes for CAISERSDIQYF.